The rows below give T cell receptor beta chains drawn from one sample of a study of glioma-infiltrating T cells after dendritic cell vaccination. TCRdb keeps only in-frame clones here, not all; method: immunoSEQ multiplex PCR. The data show approximately 93,000 clones, about 85% seen once. Sequencing was performed on blood, taken after dendritic cell vaccination. The receptors were sampled from a human donor with glioblastoma. The CDR3 runs from the conserved cysteine through the conserved F or W. The D gene is left open where the match is weak. Expanded clones are given a class, and other clones once, few, many or no size at all.

D gene,V gene,clone size,J gene,CDR3 protein,CDR3 DNA
-,TRBV2,-,TRBJ1-1,CASTGFENTEAFF,TGTGCCAGCACCGGGTTTGAGAACACTGAAGCTTTCTTT
TRBD2,TRBV5-4,-,TRBJ2-5,CASSERTSGGQETQYF,TGTGCCAGCAGCGAAAGGACTAGCGGGGGGCAAGAGACCCAGTACTTC
TRBD2,TRBV19,-,TRBJ2-7,CASTGGGAPHEQYF,TGTGCCAGTACCGGGGGGGGCGCTCCCCACGAGCAGTACTTC
-,TRBV7-9,once,TRBJ2-5,CASSFGGPRETQYF,TGTGCCAGCAGCTTCGGGGGGCCGAGGGAGACCCAGTACTTC
TRBD2,TRBV27,once,TRBJ2-7,CASSPGLGYEQYF,TGTGCCAGCAGCCCGGGACTAGGGTACGAGCAGTACTTC
-,TRBV5-1,-,TRBJ1-4,CASSLVAGTGEKLFF,TGCGCCAGCAGCTTGGTGGCGGGGACGGGGGAAAAACTGTTTTTT
TRBD2,TRBV7-2,-,TRBJ2-7,CASSLGTSGGYEQYF,TGTGCCAGCAGCTTAGGGACTAGCGGGGGCTACGAGCAGTACTTC
-,TRBV6-5,-,TRBJ2-2,CASSSGQSVKYGELFF,TGTGCCAGCAGTTCCGGACAGTCCGTCAAATACGGGGAGCTGTTTTTT
-,TRBV27,-,TRBJ1-2,CASSYGINYGYTF,TGTGCCAGCAGTTACGGGATTAACTATGGCTACACCTTC
-,TRBV18,-,TRBJ1-2,CASSPEQGSYGYTF,TGTGCCAGCTCACCAGAACAGGGTTCCTATGGCTACACCTTC
-,TRBV11-2,-,TRBJ1-5,CASSLEGQPNQPQHF,TGTGCCAGCAGCTTAGAGGGGCAGCCAAATCAGCCCCAGCATTTT
-,TRBV7-8,-,TRBJ1-5,CASSLLSLRRGNQPQHF,TGTGCCAGCAGCTTACTCAGTTTAAGGCGAGGGAATCAGCCCCAGCATTTT
TRBD1,TRBV19,-,TRBJ1-2,CASSIGPDRDPNYGYTF,TGTGCCAGTAGTATAGGACCGGACAGGGACCCTAACTATGGCTACACCTTC
TRBD1,TRBV7-6,-,TRBJ2-1,CASSRGLDEQFF,TGTGCCAGCAGCAGGGGGCTGGATGAGCAGTTCTTC
TRBD1,TRBV14,few,TRBJ1-5,CASSPSGTGYQPQHF,TGTGCCAGCAGCCCGTCCGGGACAGGTTATCAGCCCCAGCATTTT
-,TRBV4-2,once,TRBJ2-7,CASSQVGGSSYEQYF,TGTGCCAGCAGCCAAGTAGGCGGCAGCTCCTACGAGCAGTACTTC
TRBD1,TRBV13,once,TRBJ2-1,CASSAGQGDNEQFF,TGTGCCAGCAGCGCGGGACAGGGGGACAATGAGCAGTTCTTC
TRBD1,TRBV9,-,TRBJ2-7,CASSGTGGPYEQYF,TGTGCCAGCAGCGGGACAGGTGGTCCCTACGAGCAGTACTTC
-,TRBV6-5,-,TRBJ2-5,CASSYSRLSETQYF,TGTGCCAGCAGTTACTCGCGTCTTTCGGAGACCCAGTACTTC
TRBD2,TRBV5-6,-,TRBJ2-1,CASSFTSAYNEQFF,TGTGCCAGCAGCTTTACTAGCGCCTACAATGAGCAGTTCTTC